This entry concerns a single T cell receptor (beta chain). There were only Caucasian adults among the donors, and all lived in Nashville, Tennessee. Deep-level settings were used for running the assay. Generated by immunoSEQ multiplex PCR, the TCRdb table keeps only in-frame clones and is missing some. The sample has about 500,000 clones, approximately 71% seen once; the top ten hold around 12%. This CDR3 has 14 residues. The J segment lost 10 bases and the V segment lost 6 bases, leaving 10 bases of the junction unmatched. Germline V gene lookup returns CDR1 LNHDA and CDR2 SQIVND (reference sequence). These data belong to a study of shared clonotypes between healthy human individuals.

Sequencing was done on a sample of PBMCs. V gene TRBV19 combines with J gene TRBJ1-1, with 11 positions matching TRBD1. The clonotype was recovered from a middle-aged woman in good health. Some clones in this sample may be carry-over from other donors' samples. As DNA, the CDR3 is TGTGCCAGTAGAGCCGGGACAGGGGGGGATGGAGCTTTCTTT. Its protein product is CASRAGTGGDGAFF.